One T cell receptor (beta chain) is described in this entry. The antigen is undetermined. Time point of the sample: week 23, last vaccination. Topical imiquimod was applied with each vaccine dose, which held 300 ug of mutant IDH1 20-mer peptide. New IDH1-mutant, ATRX-lost WHO grade 3 or 4 astrocytomas occurred in donors. The record originates from a study of a mutant IDH1 vaccine in newly diagnosed glioma. The CDR3 covers 15 residues. V was clipped by 2 bases and J by 0 bases; unmatched bases: 0. Germline values: CDR1 SNHLY, CDR2 FYNNEI. The repertoire was sequenced with immunoSEQ multiplex PCR; TCRdb's copy has only in-frame clones and lacks some. The sample carries about 20,000 clones, more than 75% recorded once.

This TCR derives from a young man with glioma. The sample consisted of PBMCs, taken from a glioma patient whose treatment included an IDH1 peptide vaccine. The J gene is TRBJ2-7, the V gene TRBV2, with TRBD2 matching over 11 bases. The CDR3 DNA reads TGTGCCAGCAGTGAAACTAGCGGGAGCTCCTACGAGCAGTACTTC. Translated, it gives CASSETSGSSYEQYF. The entire variable domain, with the rest obtained from reference TRBV2 and TRBJ2-7, is as follows: EPEVTQTPSHQVTQMGQEVILRCVPISNHLYFYWYRQILGQKVEFLVSFYNNEISEKSEIFDDQFSVERPDGSNFTLKIRSTKLEDSAMYFCASSETSGSSYEQYFGPGTRLTVT.